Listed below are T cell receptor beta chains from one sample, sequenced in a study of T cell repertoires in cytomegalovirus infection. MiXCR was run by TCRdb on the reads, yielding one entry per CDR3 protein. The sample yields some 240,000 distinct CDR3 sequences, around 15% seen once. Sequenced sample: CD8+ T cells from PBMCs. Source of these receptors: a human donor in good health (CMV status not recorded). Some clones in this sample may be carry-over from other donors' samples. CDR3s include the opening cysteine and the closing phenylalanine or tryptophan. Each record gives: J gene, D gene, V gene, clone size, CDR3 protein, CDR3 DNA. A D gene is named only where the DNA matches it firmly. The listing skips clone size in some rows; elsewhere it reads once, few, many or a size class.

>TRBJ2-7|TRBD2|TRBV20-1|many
CSVAGGWTYEQYF
TGCAGTGTTGCGGGGGGTTGGACCTACGAGCAGTACTTC
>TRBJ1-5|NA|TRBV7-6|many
CASSPGWNQPQHF
TGTGCCAGCTCGCCAGGGTGGAATCAGCCCCAGCATTTT
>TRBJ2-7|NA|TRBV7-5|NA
CISVPEEMPGNHYEQYF
NA
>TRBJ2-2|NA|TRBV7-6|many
CASSLDPGEVTGELFF
TGTGCCAGCAGCTTAGATCCGGGGGAAGTCACCGGGGAGCTGTTTTTT
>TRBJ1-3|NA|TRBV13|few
CASRDISSGNTIYF
TGTGCCAGCAGGGACATCTCCTCTGGAAACACCATATATTTT
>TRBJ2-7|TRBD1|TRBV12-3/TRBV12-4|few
CASTVFIADRGLGGYEQYF
TGTGCCAGCACCGTTTTCATTGCGGACAGGGGCCTGGGGGGCTACGAGCAGTACTTC
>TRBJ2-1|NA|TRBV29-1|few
CSVPLTGYNEQFF
TGCAGCGTCCCCCTAACAGGGTACAATGAGCAGTTCTTC
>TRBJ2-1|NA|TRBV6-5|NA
CASSYSTGSPNEQFF
TGTGCCAGCAGTTACTCGACTGGATCTCCGAATGAGCAGTTCTTC
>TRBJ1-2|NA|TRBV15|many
CATSDKADRANGPYGYTF
TGTGCCACCAGCGATAAAGCGGACAGAGCTAACGGACCCTATGGCTACACCTTC
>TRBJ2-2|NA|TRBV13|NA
CASSVGGFQRELFF
TGTGCCAGCAGCGTAGGAGGGTTTCAGCGGGAGCTGTTTTTT
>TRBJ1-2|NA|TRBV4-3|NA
CASSHGQSGRVGYTF
TGCGCCAGCAGCCACGGCCAGTCGGGTAGGGTTGGCTACACCTTC
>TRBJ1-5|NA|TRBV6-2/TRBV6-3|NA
CASNLPPGRGQPQHF
TGTGCCAGCAACTTACCTCCAGGGAGGGGTCAGCCCCAGCATTTT
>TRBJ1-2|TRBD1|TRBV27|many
CASSLSAGGDLFGYTF
TGTGCCAGCAGTTTATCGGCAGGGGGGGACCTGTTTGGCTACACCTTC
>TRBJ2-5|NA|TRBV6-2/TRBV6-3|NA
CASRDWETQYF
TGTGCCAGCAGGGATTGGGAGACCCAGTACTTC
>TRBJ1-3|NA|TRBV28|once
CASSLPDSADLENTIYF
TGTGCCAGCAGTTTGCCTGACAGTGCCGATTTGGAAAACACCATATATTTT
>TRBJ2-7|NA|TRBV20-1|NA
CSASSSTYEQCF
TGCAGTGCTAGTTCATCCACCTACGAGCAGTGCTTC
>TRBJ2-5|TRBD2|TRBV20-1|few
CSAGGEETSVFLGETQYF
TGCAGTGCTGGGGGCGAGGAGACTAGCGTATTTTTGGGGGAGACCCAGTACTTC
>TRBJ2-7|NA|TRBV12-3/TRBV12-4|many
CASSFIVYEQYF
TGTGCCAGCAGTTTCATCGTCTACGAGCAGTACTTC
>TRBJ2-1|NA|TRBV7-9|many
CASSFPRDPYNEQFF
TGTGCCAGCAGCTTTCCCAGGGACCCCTACAATGAGCAGTTCTTC
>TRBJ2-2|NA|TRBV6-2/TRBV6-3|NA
CATQYERVTGGLFF
TGTGCCACGCAGTATGAAAGGGTCACCGGGGGGCTGTTTTTT
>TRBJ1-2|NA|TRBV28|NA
CASSPQGPDGYTF
TGTGCCAGCAGTCCACAAGGGCCGGATGGCTACACCTTC
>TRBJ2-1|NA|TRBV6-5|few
CASTKAGGYNEQFF
TGTGCCAGCACCAAAGCCGGCGGCTACAATGAGCAGTTCTTC
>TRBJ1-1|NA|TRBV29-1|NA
CSPGEAFF
TGCAGCCCGGGGGAAGCTTTCTTT
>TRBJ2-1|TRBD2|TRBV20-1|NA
CSATTSGLSNEQFF
TGCAGTGCGACGACTAGCGGTTTGAGTAATGAGCAGTTCTTC
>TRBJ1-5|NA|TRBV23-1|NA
CASSDQEGRYRQPQHF
TGCGCCAGCAGTGATCAGGAGGGGAGGTATCGACAGCCCCAGCATTTT
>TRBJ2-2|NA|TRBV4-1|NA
CASSHGGPGELFF
TGCGCCAGCAGCCACGGAGGGCCCGGGGAGCTGTTTTTT
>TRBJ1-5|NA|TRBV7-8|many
CASSFGVGNQPQHF
TGTGCCAGCAGCTTCGGGGTTGGCAATCAGCCCCAGCATTTT
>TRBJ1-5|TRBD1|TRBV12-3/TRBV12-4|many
CASSYVTGVLRSNQPQHF
TGTGCCAGCAGTTATGTGACAGGGGTATTAAGGAGCAATCAGCCCCAGCATTTT
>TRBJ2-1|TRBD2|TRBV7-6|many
CASEPGLSNNEQFF
TGTGCCAGTGAACCGGGACTATCTAACAATGAGCAGTTCTTC
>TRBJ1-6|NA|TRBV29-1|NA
CSVGDYNSPLHF
TGCAGCGTTGGGGACTATAATTCACCCCTCCACTTT
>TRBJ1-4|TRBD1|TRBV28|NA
CASTPIPTGGREKLFF
TGTGCCAGCACCCCTATCCCCACAGGGGGTCGAGAAAAACTGTTTTTT
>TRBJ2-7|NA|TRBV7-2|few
CASSPAPGGPIEQYF
TGTGCCAGCAGCCCCGCTCCCGGGGGGCCCATCGAGCAGTACTTC
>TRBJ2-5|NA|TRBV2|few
CAGIPNTQETQYF
TGTGCCGGCATCCCCAACACCCAAGAGACCCAGTACTTC
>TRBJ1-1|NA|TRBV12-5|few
CASAQRWDTEAFF
TGTGCTAGTGCCCAGAGGTGGGACACTGAAGCTTTCTTT
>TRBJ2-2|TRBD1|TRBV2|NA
CASSGQGYTGELFF
TGTGCCAGCAGTGGACAGGGCTACACCGGGGAGCTGTTTTTT
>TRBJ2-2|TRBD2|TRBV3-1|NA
CASRGTSPNTGELFF
TGTGCCAGCAGGGGGACTAGCCCGAACACCGGGGAGCTGTTTTTT
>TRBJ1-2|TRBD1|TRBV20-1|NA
CSARPTGFGGYTF
TGCAGTGCTAGACCGACAGGGTTTGGTGGCTACACCTTC
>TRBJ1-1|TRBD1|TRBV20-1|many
CSARALTGPNTEAFF
TGCAGTGCTAGAGCCCTGACAGGGCCGAACACTGAAGCTTTCTTT
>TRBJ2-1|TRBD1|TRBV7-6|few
CASSLTGYEQFF
TGTGCCAGCAGCTTGACAGGGTATGAGCAGTTCTTC
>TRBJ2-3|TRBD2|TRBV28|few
CASSSKRGDPNTQYF
TGTGCCAGCAGTTCCAAGCGGGGGGACCCTAATACGCAGTATTTT
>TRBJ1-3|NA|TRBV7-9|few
CASSFYRNVGNTIYF
TGTGCCAGCAGTTTTTACCGTAACGTTGGAAACACCATATATTTT
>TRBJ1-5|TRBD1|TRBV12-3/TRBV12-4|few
CASTLTGINQPQHF
TGTGCCAGCACCTTGACAGGGATCAATCAGCCCCAGCATTTT
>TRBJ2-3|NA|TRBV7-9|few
CASSHAGRSADTQYF
TGTGCCAGCAGCCACGCCGGACGGTCCGCAGATACGCAGTATTTT
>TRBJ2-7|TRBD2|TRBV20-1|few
CSADTSGGAYEQYF
TGCAGTGCCGACACTAGCGGGGGGGCCTACGAGCAGTACTTC
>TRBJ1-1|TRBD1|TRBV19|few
CASSAWDRANTEAFF
TGTGCCAGTAGTGCCTGGGACAGGGCAAACACTGAAGCTTTCTTT
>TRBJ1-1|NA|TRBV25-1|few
CASRGGANTEAFF
TGTGCCAGCAGGGGTGGGGCGAACACTGAAGCTTTCTTT
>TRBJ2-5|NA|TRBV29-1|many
CSVDAQPFQETQYF
TGCAGCGTTGACGCTCAGCCCTTCCAAGAGACCCAGTACTTC
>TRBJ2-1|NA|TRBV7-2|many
CASSLGPGVGVYEQFF
TGTGCCAGCAGCTTAGGACCTGGGGTTGGGGTCTATGAGCAGTTCTTC
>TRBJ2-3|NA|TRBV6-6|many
CASSYTEASTDTQYF
TGTGCCAGCAGTTACACAGAAGCTAGCACAGATACGCAGTATTTT
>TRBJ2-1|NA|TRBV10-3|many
CAISESDGGREQFF
TGTGCCATCAGTGAGTCGGACGGGGGGCGGGAGCAGTTCTTC
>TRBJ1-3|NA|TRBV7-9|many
CASSLDGGSRSGNTIYF
TGTGCCAGCAGCTTAGATGGTGGGAGTCGCTCTGGAAACACCATATATTTT
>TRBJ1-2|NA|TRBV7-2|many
CAVWAARRYTF
TGTGCCGTGTGGGCGGCCCGGCGCTACACCTTC
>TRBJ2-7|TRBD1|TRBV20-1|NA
CSAQGTGGLEQYF
TGCAGTGCCCAAGGGACAGGAGGCCTGGAGCAGTACTTC
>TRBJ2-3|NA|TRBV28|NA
CASSPADGEYTQYF
TGTGCCAGCAGCCCTGCGGATGGGGAGTATACGCAGTATTTT
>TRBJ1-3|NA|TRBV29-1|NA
CSVEFGEGAGNTIYF
TGCAGCGTTGAATTTGGGGAAGGAGCTGGAAACACCATATATTTT
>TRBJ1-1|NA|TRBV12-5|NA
CASGFYGGTEAFF
TGTGCTAGTGGTTTCTACGGGGGGACTGAAGCTTTCTTT
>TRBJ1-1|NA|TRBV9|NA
CASSDRQDTEAFF
TGTGCCAGCAGCGACCGACAGGACACTGAAGCTTTCTTT
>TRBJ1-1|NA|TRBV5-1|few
CASSLTRGLNTEAFF
TGCGCCAGCAGCTTGACCAGGGGCTTAAACACTGAAGCTTTCTTT